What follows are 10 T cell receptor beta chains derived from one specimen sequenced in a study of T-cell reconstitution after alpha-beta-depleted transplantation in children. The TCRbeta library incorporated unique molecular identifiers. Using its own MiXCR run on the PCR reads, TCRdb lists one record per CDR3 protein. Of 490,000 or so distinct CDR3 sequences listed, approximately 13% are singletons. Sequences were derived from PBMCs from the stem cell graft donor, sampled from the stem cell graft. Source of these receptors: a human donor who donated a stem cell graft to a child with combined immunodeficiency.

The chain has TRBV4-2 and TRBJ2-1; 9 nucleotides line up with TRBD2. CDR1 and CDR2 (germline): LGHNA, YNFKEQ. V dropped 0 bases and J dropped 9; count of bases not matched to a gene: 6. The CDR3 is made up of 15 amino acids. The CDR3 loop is CASSQEGRGGSEQFF. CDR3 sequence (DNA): TGTGCCAGCAGCCAAGAGGGGCGGGGGGGGTCTGAGCAGTTCTTC.

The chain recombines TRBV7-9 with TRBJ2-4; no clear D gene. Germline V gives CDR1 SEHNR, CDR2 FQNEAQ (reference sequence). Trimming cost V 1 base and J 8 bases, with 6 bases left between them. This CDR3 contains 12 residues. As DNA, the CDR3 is TGTGCCAGCAGCTTAGGGGAAGACATTCAGTACTTC. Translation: CASSLGEDIQYF.

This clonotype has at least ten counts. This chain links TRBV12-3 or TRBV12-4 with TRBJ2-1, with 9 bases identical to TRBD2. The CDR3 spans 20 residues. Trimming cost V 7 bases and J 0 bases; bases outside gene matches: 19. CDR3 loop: CASTRMGRGGLRSSYNEQFF. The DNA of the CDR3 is TGTGCCAGCACCCGCATGGGGCGGGGGGGCCTTAGGAGCTCCTACAATGAGCAGTTCTTC.

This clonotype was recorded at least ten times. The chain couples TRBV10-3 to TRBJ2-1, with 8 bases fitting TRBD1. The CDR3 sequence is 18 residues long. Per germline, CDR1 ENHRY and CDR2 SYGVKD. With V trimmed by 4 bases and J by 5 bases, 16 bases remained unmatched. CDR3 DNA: TGTGCCATCAGTGGACCTAAACGAGACAGGGGATTGCACAATGAGCAGTTCTTC. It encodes CAISGPKRDRGLHNEQFF.

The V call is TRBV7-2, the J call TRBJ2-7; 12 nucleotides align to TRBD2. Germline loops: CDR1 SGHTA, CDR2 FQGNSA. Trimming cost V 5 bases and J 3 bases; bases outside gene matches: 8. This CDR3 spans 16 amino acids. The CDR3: CASSMGLAGSFYEQYF. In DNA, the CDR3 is TGTGCCAGCAGCATGGGACTAGCGGGTTCTTTCTACGAGCAGTACTTC. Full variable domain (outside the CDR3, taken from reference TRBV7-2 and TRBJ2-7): GAGVSQSPSNKVTEKGKDVELRCDPISGHTALYWYRQSLGQGLEFLIYFQGNSAPDKSGLPSDRFSAERTGGSVSTLTIQRTQQEDSAVYLCASSMGLAGSFYEQYFGPGTRLTVT.

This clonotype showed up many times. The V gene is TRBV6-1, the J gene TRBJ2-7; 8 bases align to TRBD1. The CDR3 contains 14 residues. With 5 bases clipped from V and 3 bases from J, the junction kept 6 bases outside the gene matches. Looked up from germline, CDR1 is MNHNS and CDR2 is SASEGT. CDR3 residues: CASSPRTGLYEQYF. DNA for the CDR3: TGTGCCAGCAGTCCACGGACAGGGCTCTACGAGCAGTACTTC.

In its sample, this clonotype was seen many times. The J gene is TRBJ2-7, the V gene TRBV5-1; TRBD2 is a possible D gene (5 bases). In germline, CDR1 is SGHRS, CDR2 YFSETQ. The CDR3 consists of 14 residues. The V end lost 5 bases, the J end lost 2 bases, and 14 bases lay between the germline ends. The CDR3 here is CASSSRGETYEQYF. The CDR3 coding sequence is TGCGCCAGCAGTTCCCGGGGAGAAACCTACGAGCAGTACTTC.

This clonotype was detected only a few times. CDR3 amino acids: CASSRAEYTGELFF. The DNA for the CDR3 is TGTGCCAGCTCACGGGCGGAATACACCGGGGAGCTGTTTTTT. V is TRBV18 and J is TRBJ2-2, with D unclear. Germline CDR1 and CDR2: KGHSH and LQKENI. The CDR3 extends over 14 amino acids. V shed 4 bases and J shed 3 bases, with 9 bases lying between them. The full variable domain, in which reference TRBV18 and TRBJ2-2 provide the parts outside the CDR3, is NAGVMQNPRHLVRRRGQEARLRCSPMKGHSHVYWYRQLPEEGLKFMVYLQKENIIDESGMPKERFSAEFPKEGPSILRIQQVVRGDSAAYFCASSRAEYTGELFFGEGSRLTVL.

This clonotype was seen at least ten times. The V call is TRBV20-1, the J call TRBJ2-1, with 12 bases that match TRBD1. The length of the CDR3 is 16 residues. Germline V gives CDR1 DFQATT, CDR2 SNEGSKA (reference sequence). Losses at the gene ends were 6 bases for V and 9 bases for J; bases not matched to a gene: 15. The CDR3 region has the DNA TGCAGTGCCCGTACGGGGACAGGGGGCGTCTATGGTGAGCAGTTCTTC. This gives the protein CSARTGTGGVYGEQFF.

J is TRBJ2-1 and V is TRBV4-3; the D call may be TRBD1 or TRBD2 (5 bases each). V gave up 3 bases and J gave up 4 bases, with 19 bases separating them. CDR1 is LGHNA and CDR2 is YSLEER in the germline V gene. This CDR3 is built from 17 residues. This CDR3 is CASSHETGPRTYNEQFF. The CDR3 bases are TGCGCCAGCAGCCATGAAACGGGACCGAGGACATACAATGAGCAGTTCTTC.